This is a list of T cell receptor beta chains from one sample in a study of blood T cell repertoires in COVID-19. Here immunoSEQ multiplex PCR was the method, and the copy in TCRdb shows in-frame clones only, minus some. There are 150,000 or so clones in the sample; 80% to 85% occur only once, and 12% to 15% lies in the top ten. Sequenced: peripheral blood. The source of these receptors is a man aged 18-30 years with active or convalescent COVID-19. Both conserved end residues are trimmed from each CDR3.

V,CDR3
TRBV12-3/TRBV12-4,ATARSSGNTIY
TRBV11-2,ASSSGLAGGQETQY
TRBV7-2,ASRPNDRPNYGYT
TRBV11-2,ASSFSGQSEAF
TRBV5-1,ASRLGGVDEKLF
TRBV28,ASNRPGLLMNTEAF
TRBV2,ASSEGGYEQF
TRBV11-2,ASSLVGTGESPLH
TRBV6-5,ASRLLGPGEKLF
TRBV9,ASSTTGTSSYNEQF
TRBV18,ASSPGQGLSGNTIY
TRBV2,ASRGDRRGNTEAF
TRBV19,ASSIPGTGTYEQY
TRBV7-6,ASSSHLLRGTSYNEQF
TRBV10-2,ASRKQGSEAF
TRBV6-5,ASSPSGTGGGEQY
TRBV9,ASSVRGISTDTQY
TRBV19,ASSIYPATNEKLF
TRBV11-2,ASSSRLAGGPDKNIQY
TRBV15,ATSIFSGDQPQH
TRBV5-8,ASSLGLAGAGY